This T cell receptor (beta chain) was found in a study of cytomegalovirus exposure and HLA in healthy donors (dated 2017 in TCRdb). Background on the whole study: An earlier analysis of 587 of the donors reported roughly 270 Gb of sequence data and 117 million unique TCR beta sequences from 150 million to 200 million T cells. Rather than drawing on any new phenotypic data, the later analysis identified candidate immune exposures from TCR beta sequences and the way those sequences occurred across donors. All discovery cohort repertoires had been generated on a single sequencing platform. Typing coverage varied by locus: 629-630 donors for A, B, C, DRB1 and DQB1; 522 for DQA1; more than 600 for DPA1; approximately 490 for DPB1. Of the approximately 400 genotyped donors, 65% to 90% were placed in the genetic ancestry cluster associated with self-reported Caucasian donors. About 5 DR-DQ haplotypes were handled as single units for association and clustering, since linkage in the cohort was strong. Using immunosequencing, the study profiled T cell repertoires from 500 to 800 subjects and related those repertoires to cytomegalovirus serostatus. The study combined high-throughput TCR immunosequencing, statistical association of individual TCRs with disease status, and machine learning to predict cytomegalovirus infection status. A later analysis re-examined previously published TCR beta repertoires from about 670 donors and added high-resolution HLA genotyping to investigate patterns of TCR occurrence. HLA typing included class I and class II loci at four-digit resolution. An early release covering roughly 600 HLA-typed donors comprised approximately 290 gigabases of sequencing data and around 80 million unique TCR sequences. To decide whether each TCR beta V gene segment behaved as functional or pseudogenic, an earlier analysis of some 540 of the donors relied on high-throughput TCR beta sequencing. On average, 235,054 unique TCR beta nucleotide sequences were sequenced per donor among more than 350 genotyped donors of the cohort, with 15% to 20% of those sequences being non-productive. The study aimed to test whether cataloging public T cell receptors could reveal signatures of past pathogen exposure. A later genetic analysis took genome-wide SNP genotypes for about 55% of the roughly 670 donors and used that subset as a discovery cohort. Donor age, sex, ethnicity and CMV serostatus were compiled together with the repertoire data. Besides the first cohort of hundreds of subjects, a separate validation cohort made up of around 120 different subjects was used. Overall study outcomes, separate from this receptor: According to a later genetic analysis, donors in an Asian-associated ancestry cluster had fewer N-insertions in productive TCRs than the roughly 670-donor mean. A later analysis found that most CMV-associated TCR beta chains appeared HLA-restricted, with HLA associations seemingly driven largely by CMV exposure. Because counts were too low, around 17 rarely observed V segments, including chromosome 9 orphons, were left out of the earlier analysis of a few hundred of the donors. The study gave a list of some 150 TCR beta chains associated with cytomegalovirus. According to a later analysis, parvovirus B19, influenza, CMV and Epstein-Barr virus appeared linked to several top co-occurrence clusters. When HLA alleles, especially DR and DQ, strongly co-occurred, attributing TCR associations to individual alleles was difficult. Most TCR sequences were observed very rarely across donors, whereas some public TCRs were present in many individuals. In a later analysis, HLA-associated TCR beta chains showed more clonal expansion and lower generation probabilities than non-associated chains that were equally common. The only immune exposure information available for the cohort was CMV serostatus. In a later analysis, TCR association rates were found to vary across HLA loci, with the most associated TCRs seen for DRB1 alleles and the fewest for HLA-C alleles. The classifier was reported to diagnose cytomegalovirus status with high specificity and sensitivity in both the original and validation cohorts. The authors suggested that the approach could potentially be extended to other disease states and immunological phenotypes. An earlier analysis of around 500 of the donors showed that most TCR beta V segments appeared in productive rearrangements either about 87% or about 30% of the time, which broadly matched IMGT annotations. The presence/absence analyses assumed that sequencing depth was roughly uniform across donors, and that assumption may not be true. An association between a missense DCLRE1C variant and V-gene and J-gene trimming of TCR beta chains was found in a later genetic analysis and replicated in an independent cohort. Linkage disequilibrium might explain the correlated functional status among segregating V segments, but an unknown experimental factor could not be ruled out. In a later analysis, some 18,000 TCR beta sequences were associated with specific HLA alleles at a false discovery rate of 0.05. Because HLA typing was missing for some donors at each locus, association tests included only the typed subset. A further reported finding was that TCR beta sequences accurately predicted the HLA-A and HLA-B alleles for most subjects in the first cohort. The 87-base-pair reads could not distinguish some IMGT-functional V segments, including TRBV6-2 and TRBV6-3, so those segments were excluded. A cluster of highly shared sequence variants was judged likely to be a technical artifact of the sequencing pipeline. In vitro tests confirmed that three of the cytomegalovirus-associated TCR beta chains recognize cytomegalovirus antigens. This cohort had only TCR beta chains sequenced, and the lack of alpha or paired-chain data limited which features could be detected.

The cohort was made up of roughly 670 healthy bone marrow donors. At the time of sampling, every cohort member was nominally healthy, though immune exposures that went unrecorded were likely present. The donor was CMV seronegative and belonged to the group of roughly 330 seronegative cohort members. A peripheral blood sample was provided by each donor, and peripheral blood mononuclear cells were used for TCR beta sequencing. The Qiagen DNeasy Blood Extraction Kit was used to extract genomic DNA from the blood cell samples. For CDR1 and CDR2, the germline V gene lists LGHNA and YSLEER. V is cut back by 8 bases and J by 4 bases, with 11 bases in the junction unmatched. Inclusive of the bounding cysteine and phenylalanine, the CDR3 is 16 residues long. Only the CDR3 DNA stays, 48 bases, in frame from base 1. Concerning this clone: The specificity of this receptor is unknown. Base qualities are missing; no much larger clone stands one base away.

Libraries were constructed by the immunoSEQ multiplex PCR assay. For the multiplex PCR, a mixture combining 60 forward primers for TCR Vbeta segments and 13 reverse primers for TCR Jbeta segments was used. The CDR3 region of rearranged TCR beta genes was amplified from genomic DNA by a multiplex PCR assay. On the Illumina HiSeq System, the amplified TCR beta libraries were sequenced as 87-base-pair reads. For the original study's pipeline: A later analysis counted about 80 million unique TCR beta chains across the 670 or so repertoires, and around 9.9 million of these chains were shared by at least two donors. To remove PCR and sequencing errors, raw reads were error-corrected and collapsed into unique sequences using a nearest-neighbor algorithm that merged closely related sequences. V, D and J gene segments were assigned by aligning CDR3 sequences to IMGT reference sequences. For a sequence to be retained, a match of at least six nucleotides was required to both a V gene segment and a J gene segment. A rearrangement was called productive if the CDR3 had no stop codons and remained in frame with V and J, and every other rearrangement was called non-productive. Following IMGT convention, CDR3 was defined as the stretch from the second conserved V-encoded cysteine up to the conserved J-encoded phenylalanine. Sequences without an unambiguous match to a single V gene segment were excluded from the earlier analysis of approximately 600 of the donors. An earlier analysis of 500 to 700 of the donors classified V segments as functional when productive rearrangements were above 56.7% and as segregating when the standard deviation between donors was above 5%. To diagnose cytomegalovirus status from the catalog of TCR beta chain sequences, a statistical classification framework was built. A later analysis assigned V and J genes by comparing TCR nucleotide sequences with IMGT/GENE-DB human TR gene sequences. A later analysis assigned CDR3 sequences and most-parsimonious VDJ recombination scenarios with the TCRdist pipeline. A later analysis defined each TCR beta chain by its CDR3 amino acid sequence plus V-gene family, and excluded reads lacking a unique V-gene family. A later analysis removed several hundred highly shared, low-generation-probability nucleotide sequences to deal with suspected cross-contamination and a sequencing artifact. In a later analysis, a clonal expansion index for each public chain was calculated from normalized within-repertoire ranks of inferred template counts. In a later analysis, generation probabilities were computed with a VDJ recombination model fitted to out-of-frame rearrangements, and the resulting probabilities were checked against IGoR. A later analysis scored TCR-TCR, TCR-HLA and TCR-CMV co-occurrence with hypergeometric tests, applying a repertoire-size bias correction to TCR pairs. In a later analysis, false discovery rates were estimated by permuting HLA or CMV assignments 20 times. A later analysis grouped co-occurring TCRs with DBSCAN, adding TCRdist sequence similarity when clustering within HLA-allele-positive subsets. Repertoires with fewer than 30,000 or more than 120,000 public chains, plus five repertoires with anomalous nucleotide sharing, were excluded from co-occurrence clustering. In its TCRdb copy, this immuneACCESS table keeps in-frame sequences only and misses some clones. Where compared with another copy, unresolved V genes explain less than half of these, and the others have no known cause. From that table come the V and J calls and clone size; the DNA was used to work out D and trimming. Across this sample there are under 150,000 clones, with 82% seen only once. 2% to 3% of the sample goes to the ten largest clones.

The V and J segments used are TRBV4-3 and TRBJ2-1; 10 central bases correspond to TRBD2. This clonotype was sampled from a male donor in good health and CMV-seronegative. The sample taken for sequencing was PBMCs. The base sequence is TGCGCCAGCGGTCGGGTAGCGGGAGGAACTTACAATGAGCAGTTCTTC. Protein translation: CASGRVAGGTYNEQFF.